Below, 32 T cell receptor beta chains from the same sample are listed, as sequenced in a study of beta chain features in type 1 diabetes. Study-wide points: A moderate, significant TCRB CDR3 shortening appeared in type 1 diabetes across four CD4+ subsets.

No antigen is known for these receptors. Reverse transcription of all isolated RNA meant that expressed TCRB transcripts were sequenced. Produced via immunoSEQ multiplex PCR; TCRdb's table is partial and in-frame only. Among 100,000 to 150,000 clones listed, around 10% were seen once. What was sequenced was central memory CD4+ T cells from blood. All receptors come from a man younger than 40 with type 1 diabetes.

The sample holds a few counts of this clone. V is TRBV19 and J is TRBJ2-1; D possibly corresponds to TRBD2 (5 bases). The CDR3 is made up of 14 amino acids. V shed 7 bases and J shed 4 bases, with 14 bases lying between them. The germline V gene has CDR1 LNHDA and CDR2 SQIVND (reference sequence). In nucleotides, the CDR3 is TGTGCCAGTAACCGGGATTGGGGATACAATGAGCAGTTCTTC. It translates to CASNRDWGYNEQFF.

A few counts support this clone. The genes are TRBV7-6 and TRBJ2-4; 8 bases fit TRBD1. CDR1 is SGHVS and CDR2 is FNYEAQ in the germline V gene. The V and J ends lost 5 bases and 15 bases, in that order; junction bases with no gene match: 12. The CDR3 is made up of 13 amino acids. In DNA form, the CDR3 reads TGTGCCAGCAGCCCCGGGACAGGCCTTAAAGGGTACTTC. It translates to CASSPGTGLKGYF. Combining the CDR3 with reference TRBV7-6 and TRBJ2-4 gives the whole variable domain GAGVSQSPRYKVTKRGQDVALRCDPISGHVSLYWYRQALGQGPEFLTYFNYEAQQDKSGLPNDRFSAERPEGSISTLTIQRTEQRDSAMYRCASSPGTGLKGYFGAGTRLSVL.

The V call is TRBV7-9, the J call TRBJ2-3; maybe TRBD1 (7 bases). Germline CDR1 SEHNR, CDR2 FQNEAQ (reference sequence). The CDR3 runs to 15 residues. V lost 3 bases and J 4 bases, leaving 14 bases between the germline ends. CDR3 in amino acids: CASSFAGGRADTQYF. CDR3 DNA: TGTGCCAGCAGCTTTGCAGGGGGGCGCGCAGATACGCAGTATTTT.

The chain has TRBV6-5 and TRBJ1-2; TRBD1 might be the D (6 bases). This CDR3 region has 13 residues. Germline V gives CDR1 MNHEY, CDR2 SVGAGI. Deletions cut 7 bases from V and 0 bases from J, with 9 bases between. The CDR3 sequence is CASMGAPNYGYTF. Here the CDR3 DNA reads TGTGCCAGCATGGGGGCTCCTAACTATGGCTACACCTTC.

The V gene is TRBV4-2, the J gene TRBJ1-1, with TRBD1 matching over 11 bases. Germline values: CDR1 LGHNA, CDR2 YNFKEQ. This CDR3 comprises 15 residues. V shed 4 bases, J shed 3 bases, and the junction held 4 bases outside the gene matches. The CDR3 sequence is CASSPRGQGDTEAFF. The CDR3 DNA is TGTGCCAGCAGCCCACGGGGACAGGGGGACACTGAAGCTTTCTTT.

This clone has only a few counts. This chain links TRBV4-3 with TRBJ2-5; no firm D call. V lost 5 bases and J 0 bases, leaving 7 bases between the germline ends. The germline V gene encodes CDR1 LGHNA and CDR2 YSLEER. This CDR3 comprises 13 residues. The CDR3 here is CASSKTDQETQYF. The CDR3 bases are TGCGCCAGCAGCAAAACGGACCAAGAGACCCAGTACTTC.

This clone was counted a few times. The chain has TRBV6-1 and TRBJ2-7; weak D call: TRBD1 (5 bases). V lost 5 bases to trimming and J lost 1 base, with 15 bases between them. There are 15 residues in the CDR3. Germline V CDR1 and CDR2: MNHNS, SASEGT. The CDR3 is CASSLLGDSSYEQYF. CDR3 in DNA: TGTGCCAGCAGTTTATTAGGGGATTCGTCCTACGAGCAGTACTTC.

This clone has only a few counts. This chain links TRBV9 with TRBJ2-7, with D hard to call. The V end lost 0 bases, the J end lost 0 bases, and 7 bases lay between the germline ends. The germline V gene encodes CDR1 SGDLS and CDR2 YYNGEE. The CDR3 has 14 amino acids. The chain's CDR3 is CASSVAVSSYEQYF. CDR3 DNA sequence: TGTGCCAGCAGCGTAGCTGTGAGCTCCTACGAGCAGTACTTC.

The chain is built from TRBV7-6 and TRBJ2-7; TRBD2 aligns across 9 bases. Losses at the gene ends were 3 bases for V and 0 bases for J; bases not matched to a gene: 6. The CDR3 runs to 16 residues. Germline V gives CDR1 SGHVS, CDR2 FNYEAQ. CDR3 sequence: CASSFVGRGGSYEQYF. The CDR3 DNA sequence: TGTGCCAGCAGCTTTGTCGGGCGGGGGGGCTCCTACGAGCAGTACTTC.

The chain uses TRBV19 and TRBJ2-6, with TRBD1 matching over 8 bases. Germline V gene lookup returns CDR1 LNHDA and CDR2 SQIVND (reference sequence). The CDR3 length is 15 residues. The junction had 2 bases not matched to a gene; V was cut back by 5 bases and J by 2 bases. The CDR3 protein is CASSGQGTGANVLTF. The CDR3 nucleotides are TGTGCCAGTAGTGGACAGGGAACTGGGGCCAACGTCCTGACTTTC.

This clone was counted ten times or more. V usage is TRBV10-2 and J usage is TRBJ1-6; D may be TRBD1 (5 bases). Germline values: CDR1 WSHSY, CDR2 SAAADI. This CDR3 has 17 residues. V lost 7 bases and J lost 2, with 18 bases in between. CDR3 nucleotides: TGCGCCAGCACCCTCAGAATAGGGGTTGCCTATAATTCACCCCTCCACTTT. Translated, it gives CASTLRIGVAYNSPLHF.

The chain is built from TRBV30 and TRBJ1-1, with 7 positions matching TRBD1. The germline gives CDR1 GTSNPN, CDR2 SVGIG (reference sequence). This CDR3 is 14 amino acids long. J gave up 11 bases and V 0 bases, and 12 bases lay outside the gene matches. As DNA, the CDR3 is TGTGCCTGGAGTGTGGGGCAGGGGGTTAACGAGGCTTTCTTT. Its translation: CAWSVGQGVNEAFF. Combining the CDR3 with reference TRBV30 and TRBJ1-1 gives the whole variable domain SQTIHQWPATLVQPVGSPLSLECTVEGTSNPNLYWYRQAAGRGLQLLFYSVGIGQISSEVPQNLSASRPQDRQFILSSKKLLLSDSGFYLCAWSVGQGVNEAFFGQGTRLTVV.

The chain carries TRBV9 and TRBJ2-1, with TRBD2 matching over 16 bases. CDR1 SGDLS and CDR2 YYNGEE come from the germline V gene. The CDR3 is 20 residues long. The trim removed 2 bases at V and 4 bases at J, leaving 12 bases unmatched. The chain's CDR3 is CASSVGTSGGADMTYNEQFF. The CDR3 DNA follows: TGTGCCAGCAGCGTCGGGACTAGCGGGGGGGCCGATATGACTTACAATGAGCAGTTCTTC.

As DNA, the CDR3 is TGTGCCAGCAGCTTAGGCGGGGGGCGAGAGACCCAGTACTTC. Translating it yields CASSLGGGRETQYF. The gene calls are TRBV7-2 and TRBJ2-5; 8 bases are shared with TRBD2. Germline V gene data show CDR1 as SGHTA and CDR2 as FQGNSA. This CDR3 region has 14 residues. V was clipped by 1 base and J by 4 bases; unmatched bases: 2.

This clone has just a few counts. In DNA form, the CDR3 reads TGTGCCAGCAAAAGGACTAGCGGGGCGGGCTACAATGAGCAGTTCTTC. This codes for CASKRTSGAGYNEQFF. This chain links TRBV6-6 with TRBJ2-1, with 12 bases identical to TRBD2. V lost 7 bases and J lost 3; bases outside the gene matches: 7. Germline V CDR1 and CDR2: MNHNY, SVGAGI (reference sequence). This CDR3 comprises 16 residues.

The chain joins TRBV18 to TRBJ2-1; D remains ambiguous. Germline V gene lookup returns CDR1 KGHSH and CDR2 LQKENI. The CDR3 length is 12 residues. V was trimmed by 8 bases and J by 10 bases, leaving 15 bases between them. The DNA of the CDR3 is TGTGCCAGCCCACGAGACCTCGGGGAGCAGTTCTTC. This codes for CASPRDLGEQFF.

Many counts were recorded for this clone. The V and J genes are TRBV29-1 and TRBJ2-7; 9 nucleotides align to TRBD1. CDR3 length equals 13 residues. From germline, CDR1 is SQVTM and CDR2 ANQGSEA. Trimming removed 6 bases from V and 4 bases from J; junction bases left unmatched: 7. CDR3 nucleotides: TGCAGCGTCCGGGACAGGGTCCGGTACGAGCAGTACTTC. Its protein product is CSVRDRVRYEQYF.

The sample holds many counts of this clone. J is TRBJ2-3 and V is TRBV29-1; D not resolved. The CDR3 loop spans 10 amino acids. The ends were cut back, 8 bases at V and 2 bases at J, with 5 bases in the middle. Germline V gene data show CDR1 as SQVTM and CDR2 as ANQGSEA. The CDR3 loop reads CSTNTDTQYF. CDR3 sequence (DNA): TGCAGCACTAACACAGATACGCAGTATTTT.

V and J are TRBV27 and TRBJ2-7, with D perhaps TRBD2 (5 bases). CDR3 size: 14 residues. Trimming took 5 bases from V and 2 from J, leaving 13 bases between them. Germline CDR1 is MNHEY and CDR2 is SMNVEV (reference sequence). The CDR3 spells CASSRAGNPYEQYF. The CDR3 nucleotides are TGTGCCAGCAGTCGGGCGGGTAACCCCTACGAGCAGTACTTC.

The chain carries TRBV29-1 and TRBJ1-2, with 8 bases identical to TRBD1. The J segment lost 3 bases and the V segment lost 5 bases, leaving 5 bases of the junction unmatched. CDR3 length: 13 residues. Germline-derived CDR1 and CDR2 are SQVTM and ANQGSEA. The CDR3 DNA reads TGCAGCGTTTTCCAGGGGGCGTACTATGGCTACACCTTC. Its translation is CSVFQGAYYGYTF.

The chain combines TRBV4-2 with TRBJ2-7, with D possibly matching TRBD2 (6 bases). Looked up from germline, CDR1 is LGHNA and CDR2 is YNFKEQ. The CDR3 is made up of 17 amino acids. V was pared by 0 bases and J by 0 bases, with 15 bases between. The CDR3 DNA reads TGTGCCAGCAGCCAAGATGGGGGGAGGCTAAGCTCCTACGAGCAGTACTTC. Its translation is CASSQDGGRLSSYEQYF.

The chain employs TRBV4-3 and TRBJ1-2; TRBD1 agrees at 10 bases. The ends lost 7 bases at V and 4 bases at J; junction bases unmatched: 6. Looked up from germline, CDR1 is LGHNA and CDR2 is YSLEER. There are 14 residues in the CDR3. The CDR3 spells CASKRDRGGYGYTF. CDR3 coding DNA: TGCGCCAGCAAGAGGGACAGGGGAGGCTATGGCTACACCTTC.

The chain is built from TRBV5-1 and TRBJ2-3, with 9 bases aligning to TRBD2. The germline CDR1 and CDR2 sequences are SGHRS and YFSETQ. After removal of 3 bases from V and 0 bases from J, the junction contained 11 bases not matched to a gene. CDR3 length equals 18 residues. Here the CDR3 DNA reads TGCGCCAGCAGCTCCCACCTTATAGCGGGAGTTAGCACAGATACGCAGTATTTT. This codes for CASSSHLIAGVSTDTQYF.

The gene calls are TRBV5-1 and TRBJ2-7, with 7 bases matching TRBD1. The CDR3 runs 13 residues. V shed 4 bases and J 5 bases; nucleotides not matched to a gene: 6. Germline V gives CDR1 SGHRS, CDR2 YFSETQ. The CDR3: CASSRGQGDEQYF. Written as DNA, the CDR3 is TGCGCCAGCAGCAGGGGCCAGGGGGACGAGCAGTACTTC.

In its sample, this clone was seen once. CDR3 sequence reads: CASSLGGVGTYEQYF. In DNA, the CDR3 is TGCGCCAGCAGCTTGGGGGGGGTAGGGACCTACGAGCAGTACTTC. The chain uses TRBV5-1 and TRBJ2-7; maybe TRBD2 (6 bases). V gave up 0 bases and J gave up 2 bases, with 12 bases separating them. The CDR3 has 15 amino acids. CDR1 SGHRS and CDR2 YFSETQ come from the germline V gene.

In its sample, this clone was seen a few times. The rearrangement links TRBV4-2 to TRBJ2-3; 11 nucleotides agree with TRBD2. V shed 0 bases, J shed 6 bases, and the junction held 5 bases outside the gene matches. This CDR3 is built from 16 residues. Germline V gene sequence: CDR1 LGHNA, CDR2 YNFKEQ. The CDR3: CASSQEPSGGYDTQYF. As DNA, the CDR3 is TGTGCCAGCAGCCAAGAGCCTAGCGGGGGGTATGATACGCAGTATTTT.

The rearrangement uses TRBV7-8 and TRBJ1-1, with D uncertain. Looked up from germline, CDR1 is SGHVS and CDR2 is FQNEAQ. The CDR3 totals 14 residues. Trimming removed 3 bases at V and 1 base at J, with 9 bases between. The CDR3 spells CASSFRDTNTEAFF. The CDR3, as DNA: TGTGCCAGCAGCTTTAGAGACACGAACACTGAAGCTTTCTTT.

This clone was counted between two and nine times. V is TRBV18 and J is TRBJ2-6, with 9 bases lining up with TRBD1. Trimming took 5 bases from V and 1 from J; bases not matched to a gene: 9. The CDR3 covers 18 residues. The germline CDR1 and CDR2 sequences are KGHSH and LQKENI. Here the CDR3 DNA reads TGTGCCAGCTCAACGGGACAGGGCGACAAATCTGGGGCCAACGTCCTGACTTTC. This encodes CASSTGQGDKSGANVLTF.

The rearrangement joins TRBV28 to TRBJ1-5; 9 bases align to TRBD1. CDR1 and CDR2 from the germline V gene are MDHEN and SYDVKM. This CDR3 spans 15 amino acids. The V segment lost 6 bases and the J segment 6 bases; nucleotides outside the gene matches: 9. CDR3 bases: TGTGCCAGCAGACCCCCGGACAGGGGAGGTCAGCCCCAGCATTTT. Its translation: CASRPPDRGGQPQHF. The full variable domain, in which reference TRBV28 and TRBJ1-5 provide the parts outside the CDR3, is DVKVTQSSRYLVKRTGEKVFLECVQDMDHENMFWYRQDPGLGLRLIYFSYDVKMKEKGDIPEGYSVSREKKERFSLILESASTNQTSMYLCASRPPDRGGQPQHFGDGTRLSIL.

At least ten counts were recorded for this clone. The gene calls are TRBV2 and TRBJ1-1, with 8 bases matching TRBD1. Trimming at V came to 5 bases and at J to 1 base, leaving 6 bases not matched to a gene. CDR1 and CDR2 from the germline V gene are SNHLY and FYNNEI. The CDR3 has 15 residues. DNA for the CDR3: TGTGCCAGCAGTTTAGCCGGGACAGGGAACACTGAAGCTTTCTTT. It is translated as CASSLAGTGNTEAFF.

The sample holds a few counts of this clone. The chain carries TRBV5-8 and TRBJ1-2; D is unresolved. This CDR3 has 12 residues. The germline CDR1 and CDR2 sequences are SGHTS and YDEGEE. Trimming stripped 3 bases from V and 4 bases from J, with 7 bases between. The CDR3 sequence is CASSSRFYGYTF. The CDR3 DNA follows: TGTGCCAGCAGCTCTCGTTTCTATGGCTACACCTTC.

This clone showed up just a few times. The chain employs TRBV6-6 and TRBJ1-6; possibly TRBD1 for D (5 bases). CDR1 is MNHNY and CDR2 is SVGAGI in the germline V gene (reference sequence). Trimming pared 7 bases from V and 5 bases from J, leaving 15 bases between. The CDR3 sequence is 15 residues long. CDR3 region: CASNRRGLDNSPLHF. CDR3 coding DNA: TGTGCCAGCAACCGGCGGGGACTCGATAATTCACCCCTCCACTTT.